Described below is a single T cell receptor (beta chain) sequence and its context. Its antigen is unidentified. CDR1 is SNHLY and CDR2 is FYNNEI in the germline V gene. This CDR3 comprises 14 residues. V was shortened by 6 bases and J by 1 base, with 12 bases between the two germline ends. This entry comes from a study of T cell responses to AZD1222 COVID-19 vaccine. Profiled with immunoSEQ multiplex PCR; TCRdb holds only in-frame clones, not every one. Found here are roughly 81,000 clones, approximately 89% of them singletons; the top ten hold approximately 15%. Study-wide points: Donor demographics were predominantly white British with a female majority; clonal diversity may be underestimated.

The sequence was collected from an adult in good health. Sequencing used peripheral blood, obtained on day 0 of AZD1222 vaccination. The rearrangement joins TRBV2 to TRBJ1-1; D uncertain. CDR3 in amino acids: CASREPVKNTEAFF. The CDR3 DNA sequence: TGTGCCAGCAGGGAGCCGGTGAAGAACACTGAAGCTTTCTTT.